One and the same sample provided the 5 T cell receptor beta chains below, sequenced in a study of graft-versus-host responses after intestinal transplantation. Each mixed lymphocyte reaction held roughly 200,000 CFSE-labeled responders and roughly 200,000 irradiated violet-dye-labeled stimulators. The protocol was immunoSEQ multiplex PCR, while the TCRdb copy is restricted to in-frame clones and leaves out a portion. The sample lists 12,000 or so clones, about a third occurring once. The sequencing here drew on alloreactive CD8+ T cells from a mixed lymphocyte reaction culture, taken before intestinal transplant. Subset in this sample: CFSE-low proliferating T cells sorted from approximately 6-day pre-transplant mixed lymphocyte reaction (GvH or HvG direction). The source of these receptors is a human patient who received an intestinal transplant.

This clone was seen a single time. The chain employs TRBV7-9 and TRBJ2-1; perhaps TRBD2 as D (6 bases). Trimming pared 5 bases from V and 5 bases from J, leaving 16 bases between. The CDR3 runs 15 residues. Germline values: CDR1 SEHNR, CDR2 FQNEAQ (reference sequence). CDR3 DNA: TGTGCCAGCAGCGATACACAGCGGGTGGACAATGAGCAGTTCTTC. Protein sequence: CASSDTQRVDNEQFF. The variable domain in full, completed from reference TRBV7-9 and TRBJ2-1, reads DTGVSQNPRHKITKRGQNVTFRCDPISEHNRLYWYRQTLGQGPEFLTYFQNEAQLEKSRLLSDRFSAERPKGSFSTLEIQRTEQGDSAMYLCASSDTQRVDNEQFFGPGTRLTVL.

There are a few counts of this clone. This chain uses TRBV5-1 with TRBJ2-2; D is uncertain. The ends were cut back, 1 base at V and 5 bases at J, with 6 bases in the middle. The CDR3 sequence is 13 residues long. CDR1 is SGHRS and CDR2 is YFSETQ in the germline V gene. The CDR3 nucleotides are TGCGCCAGCAGCTTGACTGAAACCGGGGAGCTGTTTTTT. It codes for CASSLTETGELFF.

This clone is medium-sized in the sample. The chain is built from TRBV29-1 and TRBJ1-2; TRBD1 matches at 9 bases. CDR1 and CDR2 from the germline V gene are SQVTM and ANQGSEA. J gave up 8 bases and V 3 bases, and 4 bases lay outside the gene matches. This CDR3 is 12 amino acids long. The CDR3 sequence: CSVDGTGKGYTF. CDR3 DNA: TGCAGCGTTGATGGGACAGGGAAAGGCTACACCTTC.

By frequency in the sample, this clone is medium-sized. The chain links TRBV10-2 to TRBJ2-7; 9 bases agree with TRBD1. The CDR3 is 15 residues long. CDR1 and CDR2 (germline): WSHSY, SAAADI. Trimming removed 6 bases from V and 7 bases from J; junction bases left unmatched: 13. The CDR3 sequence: CASSERGQGSREQYF. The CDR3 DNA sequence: TGCGCCAGCAGCGAACGAGGACAGGGGTCGAGGGAGCAGTACTTC.

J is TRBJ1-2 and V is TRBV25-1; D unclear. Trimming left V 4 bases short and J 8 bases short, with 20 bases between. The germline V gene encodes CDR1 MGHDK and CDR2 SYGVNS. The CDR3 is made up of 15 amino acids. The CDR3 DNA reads TGTGCCAGCAGTGCCCACTATGAGGCAGGTGGCGGCTACACCTTC. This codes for CASSAHYEAGGGYTF.